This T cell receptor (beta chain) was observed in a study of blood T cell repertoires in COVID-19. After removal of 6 bases from V and 2 bases from J, the junction contained 12 bases not matched to a gene. The CDR3 contains 16 residues. Germline values: CDR1 MNHEY, CDR2 SMNVEV (reference sequence). Seattle researchers signed up patients amid active infection and tracked them longitudinally. Original methodology: Amplified reference gene primers provided the basis for estimating nucleated cell counts. Assay used: immunoSEQ multiplex PCR; TCRdb lists only in-frame clones, some missing. V, J and clone size are those of that table, while D and trimming were read from the DNA. The table includes 300,000 to 400,000 clones, 87% detected once.

Sequencing input: peripheral blood. The receptor comes from a woman in her 50s with COVID-19, enrolled during active disease. The rearrangement joins TRBV27 to TRBJ2-7; 8 bases match TRBD1. The CDR3 sequence: CASRDPRQGKTYEQYF. CDR3 nucleotide sequence: TGTGCCAGCAGGGACCCCCGACAGGGGAAAACCTACGAGCAGTACTTC.